The sequence of this T cell receptor (beta chain) was determined in a study of cytomegalovirus exposure and HLA in healthy donors (dated by TCRdb to the late 2010s). About the study as a whole: According to a later analysis, one platform produced both the 110 or so validation repertoires and the approximately 670 repertoires of the first cohort. The study was designed to test whether signatures of past pathogen exposure could be identified by cataloging public T cell receptors. A separate validation cohort of more than 100 different subjects was used in addition to the roughly 720-subject first cohort. High-throughput TCR immunosequencing, statistical association of individual TCRs with disease status, and machine learning were combined to predict cytomegalovirus infection status. General findings and caveats noted by the study authors: A total of some 180 TCR beta chains were listed by the study as associated with cytomegalovirus. The classifier was reported to diagnose cytomegalovirus status with high specificity and sensitivity in both the original and validation cohorts. According to the authors, the approach could potentially be generalized to other disease states and immunological phenotypes. In vitro tests confirmed that three of the cytomegalovirus-associated TCR beta chains recognize cytomegalovirus antigens. Across donors, most TCR sequences were observed very rarely, whereas some public TCRs were present in many individuals. In a later analysis, TCRs clustered in the first cohort were found to also tend to co-occur in the 120 or so validation repertoires, with 85% to 95% of cluster scores above 0. A later analysis lacked HLA typing for the validation cohort, so it scored co-occurrence in that cohort across all 120 repertoires.

Per the germline V gene (reference sequence), GTSNPN is the CDR1 and SVGIG is the CDR2. Trimming removed 5 bases from V and 10 bases from J; the gene matches leave 7 bases unexplained. Including the terminal cysteine and phenylalanine, the CDR3 comprises 12 residues. The retained sequence is limited to the CDR3, 36 bases, with the frame set at the first base. The receptor library was made with the immunoSEQ multiplex PCR assay. Processing in the source paper ran as follows. A statistical classification framework was built to diagnose cytomegalovirus status from the catalog of TCR beta chain sequences. This is the immuneACCESS table as TCRdb keeps it, with only in-frame sequences that have V and J called. A part of the clones is gone; compared with another copy, unresolved V genes explain less than half, and the rest is unexplained. V and J calls and clone size are those listed in that table; D and trimming were worked out from the DNA. The sample profile shows around 220,000 clones; approximately 83% of them were found once. Over 12% of the sample rests with the top ten.

Regarding this clone: Its specific antigen is unknown. Per-base quality was not reported, and no clone a single base away is much larger than it.

The donors belonged to the validation cohort of 90 to 150 subjects, which was separate from the approximately 700-subject first cohort. The sequence links TRBV30 to TRBJ2-1; TRBD2 fits 8 bases in the junction. The source material was PBMCs. This clonotype was obtained from a woman under 40 in good health and CMV-seropositive. The sequenced DNA is TGTGCCTGGGCTACGGCGGGAGGCGAGCAGTTCTTC. It specifies CAWATAGGEQFF.